The present T cell receptor (beta chain) was sequenced within a study of T cells in Graves' hyperthyroidism and ophthalmopathy. Study findings and constraints: The model foresaw ophthalmopathy a median roughly 6.3 months prior to onset. In blood, most of the thyroid clonotypes expanded above 0.001 were also present.

Not enrolled were patients with uncontrolled infection, other autoimmune disease, pregnancy or lactation. Remarks on this clonotype: Its antigen is not identified.

The CDR3 has 15 amino acids. Germline values: CDR1 SGHDN, CDR2 FVKESK. Trimming stripped 4 bases from V and 2 bases from J, with 14 bases between. Researchers amplified the TCR beta CDR3 regions from RNA transcripts. RT-PCR in the first round (using the HTBI primer set) targeted the TCR CDR3. TCRdb called the multiplex PCR reads again in MiXCR, with one record for every CDR3 protein. The table includes around 340,000 distinct CDR3 sequences, about 15% detected once. The sample taken for sequencing was blood. This clonotype was sampled from a man between 25 and 39 years old with Graves' hyperthyroidism. This chain connects TRBV14 to TRBJ2-5; D might be TRBD1 (6 bases). CDR3 nucleotides: TGTGCCAGCAGCCGGGGACAAACAAGACAAGAGACCCAGTACTTC. It translates to CASSRGQTRQETQYF.